This T cell receptor (beta chain) was observed in a study of blood T cell repertoires in COVID-19. Study background: There were acute and convalescent COVID-19 samples, and they came from the United States, Italy and Spain. PBMCs, B-cell-depleted T cells, or T cells were the source of the cDNA or gDNA that made up the material.

Methods used by the authors: Amplification of reference gene primers provided the estimated nucleated cell counts. Clones were sequenced by immunoSEQ multiplex PCR, and TCRdb holds only the in-frame ones, with some missing. The V and J calls and the clone size are those of that table, but D and trimming were determined from the DNA. The data hold more than 150,000 clones, with about 90% observed a single time. This CDR3 spans 14 amino acids. V trimming: 5 bases; J trimming: 0 bases; junction bases outside the gene matches: 5. Germline V gene sequence: CDR1 SGDLS, CDR2 YYNGEE. This TCR derives from a woman in her 70s with acute or convalescent COVID-19. Sequencing used peripheral blood. The rearrangement links TRBV9 to TRBJ2-7, with 7 positions matching TRBD1. The DNA of the CDR3 is TGTGCCAGCAGTTCCGGGACAGTCTCCTACGAGCAGTACTTC. Translated, it gives CASSSGTVSYEQYF.